The T cell receptor (beta chain) under discussion was sequenced for a study of blood T cells in healthy people across ages. Alongside a J-beta primer mix, a sample-barcoded 5' primer served in a second PCR lasting about 7 to 12 cycles. TCRdb re-called the 5' RACE reads through MiXCR, storing one row per CDR3 protein. The sample has about a million distinct CDR3 sequences, about 44% seen once. Study observations and caveats: Researchers report that TCR beta diversity correlated strongly with naive T cell percentage.

V lost 5 bases to trimming and J lost 2 bases, with 13 bases between them. CDR1 MDHEN and CDR2 SYDVKM come from the germline V gene. The CDR3 contains 14 residues. This clonotype was observed a few times. Its cognate antigen is unknown. The chain has TRBV28 and TRBJ2-7; no clear D. The sample consisted of blood. The clonotype was recovered from a man in his thirties or forties in good health. CDR3 sequence (DNA): TGTGCCAGCAGTAGTTGGGGATCCACCTACGAGCAGTACTTC. Translation: CASSSWGSTYEQYF. Filled out from reference TRBV28 and TRBJ2-7, the complete variable domain reads DVKVTQSSRYLVKRTGEKVFLECVQDMDHENMFWYRQDPGLGLRLIYFSYDVKMKEKGDIPEGYSVSREKKERFSLILESASTNQTSMYLCASSSWGSTYEQYFGPGTRLTVT.